Below, 5 T cell receptor beta chains from the same sample are listed, as sequenced in a study of shared clonotypes between healthy human individuals. Cells designated naive CD8 were CD45RO-negative and were positively selected for CCR7, with terminally differentiated effector memory CD45RA+ cells excluded. Assay: immunoSEQ multiplex PCR; the TCRdb copy retains only in-frame clones and omits some. The profile shows more than 500,000 clones, approximately 95% of them singletons. Sequenced: naive CD8+ T cells sorted from blood. The receptors come from a woman in her 30s in good health.

The chain has TRBV28 and TRBJ2-1, with D possibly called TRBD1 or TRBD2 (7 bases each). The CDR3 length is 16 residues. Germline CDR1 reads MDHEN; CDR2 reads SYDVKM. V dropped 5 bases and J dropped 1 base, with 15 bases sitting between them. DNA of the CDR3: TGTGCCAGCAGTGGCACAGGGGAGGGTTCCTACAATGAGCAGTTCTTC. This sequence encodes CASSGTGEGSYNEQFF.

This chain links TRBV7-9 with TRBJ2-1; 9 bases agree with TRBD2. CDR1 is SEHNR and CDR2 is FQNEAQ in the germline V gene (reference sequence). This CDR3 region has 16 residues. V was clipped by 1 base and J by 10 bases; unmatched bases: 11. CDR3 DNA: TGTGCCAGCAGCTTAGTTGGTAGCGGGAGAGGGGGGGAGCAGTTCTTC. It encodes CASSLVGSGRGGEQFF.

This clone has more than one count but fewer than ten. The CDR3 nucleotides read TGTGCCAGCAGTCGACAGGAGAACACTGAAGCTTTCTTT. Its translation: CASSRQENTEAFF. The gene calls are TRBV7-9 and TRBJ1-1, with a possible D match to TRBD1 (6 bases). The CDR3 runs to 13 residues. Germline V CDR1 and CDR2: SEHNR, FQNEAQ (reference sequence). With 6 bases removed from V and 1 base from J, the gap between germline ends came to 9 bases.

This clone was observed a single time. The J gene is TRBJ1-1, the V gene TRBV6-5; D is uncertain. The V end was cut by 4 bases, the J end by 8 bases, with 17 bases between. CDR1 is MNHEY, CDR2 SVGAGI, per germline. The CDR3 loop spans 14 amino acids. The CDR3 DNA sequence: TGTGCCAGCAGTTCGGGAGGGCCCGCAATCGAAGCTTTCTTT. This sequence encodes CASSSGGPAIEAFF.

This sequence joins TRBV7-3 and TRBJ2-2, with 7 nucleotides matching TRBD1. J gave up 5 bases and V 5 bases, and 17 bases lay outside the gene matches. Germline-derived CDR1 and CDR2 are SGHTA and FQGTGA. The CDR3 is made up of 18 amino acids. The CDR3: CASSLREVAGGSTGELFF. The DNA of the CDR3 is TGTGCCAGCAGCCTAAGAGAGGTCGCAGGGGGTAGTACCGGGGAGCTGTTTTTT.